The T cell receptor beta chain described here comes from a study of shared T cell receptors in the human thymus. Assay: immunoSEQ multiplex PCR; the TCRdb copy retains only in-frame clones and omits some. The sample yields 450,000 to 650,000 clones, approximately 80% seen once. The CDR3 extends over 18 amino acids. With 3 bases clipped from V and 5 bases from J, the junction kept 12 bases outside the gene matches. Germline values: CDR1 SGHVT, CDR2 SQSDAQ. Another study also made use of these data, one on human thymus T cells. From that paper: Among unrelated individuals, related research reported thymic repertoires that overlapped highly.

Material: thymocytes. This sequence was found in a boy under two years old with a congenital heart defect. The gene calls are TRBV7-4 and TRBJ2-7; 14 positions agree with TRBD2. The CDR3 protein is CASSLDPGLAGVLDEQYF. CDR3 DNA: TGTGCCAGCAGCTTGGACCCGGGACTAGCGGGAGTTCTGGACGAGCAGTACTTC.